Following are 25 T cell receptor beta chains from one sample sequenced in a study of T cells in Graves' hyperthyroidism and ophthalmopathy. Regions amplified from RNA transcripts were the TCR beta CDR3 regions. Carried out on the TCR CDR3, a first-round RT-PCR used the HTBI primer set. TCRdb re-called the multiplex PCR reads through MiXCR, storing one row per CDR3 protein. The sample gives around 450,000 distinct CDR3 sequences, roughly 13% of which show up once; 5.3% is in the top ten. The material sequenced was blood. These receptor sequences come from a woman aged 18-30 years with Graves' hyperthyroidism.

This clonotype has at least ten counts. The chain recombines TRBV11-2 with TRBJ1-1; D ambiguous. Germline assignment: CDR1 SGHAT and CDR2 FQNNGV. The CDR3 runs 14 residues. V shed 1 base and J shed 9 bases, with 15 bases lying between them. The CDR3 DNA reads TGTGCCAGCAGCTTAGCCCTCAGCTCCCACAAAGCTTTCTTT. It translates to CASSLALSSHKAFF.

This clonotype was counted at least ten times. The chain has TRBV7-9 and TRBJ2-7; tentatively, D is TRBD2 (6 bases). Trimming took 1 base from V and 4 from J, leaving 11 bases between them. This CDR3 has 14 amino acids. CDR1 and CDR2 (germline): SEHNR, FQNEAQ (reference sequence). CDR3 DNA: TGTGCCAGCAGCTTAGATGGGAGGAAGTACGAGCAGTACTTC. Its translation: CASSLDGRKYEQYF.

This clonotype was recorded a few times. This rearrangement joins TRBV19 to TRBJ2-5, with D hard to call. From germline, CDR1 is LNHDA and CDR2 SQIVND (reference sequence). V was shortened by 3 bases and J by 5 bases, with 16 bases between the two germline ends. The CDR3 runs to 15 residues. CDR3 coding DNA: TGTGCCAGTAGTATGGACCCAGGTCTTGGGGAGACCCAGTACTTC. It encodes CASSMDPGLGETQYF.

This clonotype was counted between two and nine times. The CDR3 does not end in the conserved phenylalanine or tryptophan, so this is likely a read error. The chain joins TRBV9 to TRBJ2-7; a possible D gene is TRBD2 (6 bases). Germline CDR1 reads SGDLS; CDR2 reads YYNGEE. Trimming shortened V by 7 bases and J by 4 bases, and 21 bases separated the two germline ends. The CDR3 extends over 15 amino acids. DNA of the CDR3: TGTGCCAGCGCCGCCGGGACTGGGTTACATTACGAGCAGTACCTC. This sequence encodes CASAAGTGLHYEQYL.

In its sample, this clonotype was seen many times. The chain combines TRBV27 with TRBJ1-1; weak D call: TRBD1 (6 bases). The CDR3 spans 15 residues. Between the trimmed V and J ends, which lost 4 bases and 0 bases, there was a span of 12 bases. Germline lookup yields CDR1 MNHEY and CDR2 SMNVEV (reference sequence). The CDR3 DNA is TGTGCCAGCAGTTCCGCAGGGGACTTGAACACTGAAGCTTTCTTT. Encoded protein: CASSSAGDLNTEAFF.

This clonotype was found once. J is TRBJ2-1 and V is TRBV6-9; D might be TRBD2 (6 bases). The CDR3 length is 15 residues. Germline CDR1 MNHGY, CDR2 SVAAGI. The V gene lost 7 bases and the J gene lost 2 bases, with 15 bases spanning the gap. This chain's CDR3 is CASISTGDPYNEQFF. In DNA form, the CDR3 reads TGTGCCAGCATTTCCACGGGGGACCCCTACAATGAGCAGTTCTTC.

This clonotype appeared many times. The gene calls are TRBV20-1 and TRBJ2-7, with 10 bases matching TRBD2. The length of the CDR3 is 15 residues. Trimming took 2 bases from V and 1 from J; bases not matched to a gene: 5. Germline V gene lookup returns CDR1 DFQATT and CDR2 SNEGSKA (reference sequence). The CDR3 coding sequence is TGCAGTGCTAGATCACTAGCGGGATCTTCCTACGAGCAGTACTTC. Amino acid sequence: CSARSLAGSSYEQYF.

Many counts were recorded for this clonotype. This sequence joins TRBV11-2 and TRBJ2-7, with TRBD1 as a possible D gene (5 bases). CDR1 and CDR2 from the germline V gene are SGHAT and FQNNGV. CDR3 size: 14 residues. With 3 bases removed from V and 0 bases from J, the gap between germline ends came to 9 bases. The CDR3 sequence: CASSLTVGSYEQYF. In DNA form, the CDR3 reads TGTGCCAGCAGCTTGACAGTAGGCTCCTACGAGCAGTACTTC.

This chain uses TRBV9 with TRBJ1-4; D perhaps matches TRBD1 (5 bases). The CDR3 has 15 residues. Germline-derived CDR1 and CDR2 are SGDLS and YYNGEE. Between the trimmed V and J ends, which lost 0 bases and 4 bases, there was a span of 10 bases. CDR3 loop: CASSVAGAINEKLFF. CDR3 sequence (DNA): TGTGCCAGCAGCGTAGCCGGGGCCATTAATGAAAAACTGTTTTTT.

This clonotype has just a few counts. This chain links TRBV19 with TRBJ1-5, with TRBD1 identical over 8 bases. CDR1 and CDR2 from the germline V gene are LNHDA and SQIVND (reference sequence). V shed 3 bases, J shed 6 bases, and the junction held 4 bases outside the gene matches. This CDR3 has 14 amino acids. The CDR3 coding sequence is TGTGCCAGTAGTATCAGGGGGCCCCCTCAGCCCCAGCATTTT. Protein: CASSIRGPPQPQHF.

This clonotype came up many times. The chain recombines TRBV7-2 with TRBJ2-1, with D hard to call. Trimming took 5 bases from V and 1 from J, leaving 6 bases between them. CDR3 length: 13 amino acids. CDR1 SGHTA and CDR2 FQGNSA come from the germline V gene. DNA for the CDR3: TGTGCCAGCAGCCCCGGTTCCTACAATGAGCAGTTCTTC. Translating gives CASSPGSYNEQFF.

Many counts were recorded for this clonotype. V and J are TRBV9 and TRBJ1-5; possible D gene TRBD1, 5 bases. The germline CDR1 and CDR2 sequences are SGDLS and YYNGEE. With 4 bases removed from V and 11 bases from J, the gap between germline ends came to 16 bases. This CDR3 has 13 residues. The CDR3 DNA reads as TGTGCCAGCAGCCCAGGGCGGGGTGCGGCCCAGCATTTT. The encoded protein is CASSPGRGAAQHF.

This clonotype was seen many times. The CDR3 does not end in the conserved phenylalanine or tryptophan, so this is likely a read error. The rearrangement uses TRBV28 and TRBJ2-7; 14 nucleotides align to TRBD2. Per germline, CDR1 MDHEN and CDR2 SYDVKM. The CDR3 spans 16 residues. V trimming: 4 bases; J trimming: 1 base; junction bases outside the gene matches: 3. Written as DNA, the CDR3 is TGTGCCAGCAGTTCAGGGACTAGCGGGAGTTCCTACGAGCAGTACCTC. Translation: CASSSGTSGSSYEQYL.

V gene TRBV28 combines with J gene TRBJ2-1, with TRBD2 identical over 14 bases. With V trimmed by 6 bases and J by 10 bases, 2 bases remained unmatched. The CDR3 contains 13 residues. CDR1 MDHEN and CDR2 SYDVKM come from the germline V gene. CDR3 protein: CASSGLAGGEQFF. In DNA, the CDR3 is TGTGCCAGCAGCGGACTAGCGGGAGGAGAGCAGTTCTTC.

This clonotype appeared many times. The chain links TRBV6-1 to TRBJ2-7; 7 nucleotides line up with TRBD2. V lost 5 bases and J lost 3; bases outside the gene matches: 10. The CDR3 runs 15 residues. Germline CDR1 is MNHNS and CDR2 is SASEGT. This chain's CDR3 is CASSPGTIAGYEQYF. CDR3 nucleotides: TGTGCCAGCAGTCCCGGGACTATCGCTGGCTACGAGCAGTACTTC.

This clonotype has at least ten counts. The rearrangement uses TRBV28 and TRBJ2-7, with 7 bases identical to TRBD1. V was clipped by 2 bases and J by 0 bases; unmatched bases: 4. This CDR3 contains 15 residues. The germline V gene encodes CDR1 MDHEN and CDR2 SYDVKM. The CDR3 bases are TGTGCCAGCAGTTTACGGACAGGAGACTCCTACGAGCAGTACTTC. This translates into CASSLRTGDSYEQYF.

Only a few counts were recorded for this clonotype. The chain links TRBV27 to TRBJ1-6, with TRBD1 matching 9 bases. Germline loops: CDR1 MNHEY, CDR2 SMNVEV (reference sequence). The trim removed 5 bases at V and 5 bases at J, leaving 13 bases unmatched. The CDR3 consists of 18 residues. As DNA, the CDR3 is TGTGCCAGCAGTCGCAGATCGCCCCGACAGGGGGATAATTCACCCCTCCACTTT. This gives the protein CASSRRSPRQGDNSPLHF.

This clonotype was seen ten or more times. The chain is built from TRBV5-1 and TRBJ2-3; D is ambiguous. The germline V gene encodes CDR1 SGHRS and CDR2 YFSETQ. Trimming took 1 base from V and 4 from J, leaving 10 bases between them. The CDR3 sequence is 14 residues long. The CDR3 bases are TGCGCCAGCAGCTTGAGAACTGGCTCAGATACGCAGTATTTT. The encoded protein is CASSLRTGSDTQYF.

Only a few counts were recorded for this clonotype. The J gene is TRBJ2-5, the V gene TRBV20-1; a possible D gene is TRBD1 (6 bases). The CDR3 totals 14 residues. With 6 bases removed from V and 3 bases from J, the gap between germline ends came to 17 bases. Germline CDR1 and CDR2: DFQATT and SNEGSKA (reference sequence). The CDR3 DNA sequence: TGCAGTGCCTCGGGCGGCGACAGGAAAGAGACCCAGTACTTC. Translating it yields CSASGGDRKETQYF.

This clonotype was recorded a few times. The chain uses TRBV6-1 and TRBJ1-1; the match to TRBD1 covers 7 bases. CDR1 and CDR2 from the germline V gene are MNHNS and SASEGT. The CDR3 loop spans 14 amino acids. V lost 5 bases, J lost 4 bases, and 7 bases stayed unmatched. CDR3 coding DNA: TGTGCCAGCAGTAAGGACAGGTCGTTCACTGAAGCTTTCTTT. This gives the protein CASSKDRSFTEAFF.

The chain recombines TRBV12-5 with TRBJ2-7, with unresolved D. The CDR3 length is 12 residues. Germline CDR1 LGHNT, CDR2 FRNRAP. Trimming pared 5 bases from V and 2 bases from J, leaving 7 bases between. The CDR3 is CASGVSAYEQYF. Written as DNA, the CDR3 is TGTGCTAGTGGTGTTTCCGCCTACGAGCAGTACTTC.

This sequence joins TRBV18 and TRBJ1-4; D gene unclear. The ends were cut back, 5 bases at V and 5 bases at J, with 21 bases in the middle. CDR1 is KGHSH, CDR2 LQKENI, per germline. There are 17 residues in the CDR3. CDR3 sequence: CASSYRTDNNKNEKLFF. CDR3 in DNA: TGTGCCAGCTCATACCGGACCGACAACAACAAAAATGAAAAACTGTTTTTT.

This clonotype was seen only once. As the CDR3 is not closed by the conserved phenylalanine or tryptophan, this likely results from a read error. The chain is built from TRBV20-1 and TRBJ1-1; 9 bases match TRBD1. CDR1 is DFQATT and CDR2 is SNEGSKA in the germline V gene (reference sequence). CDR3 length equals 14 residues. Germline trimming cut 5 bases from V and 5 bases from J; bases unmatched to any gene: 9. CDR3 nucleotide sequence: TGCAGTGCTGAAGGGACAGGGAGATCGACTGAAGCTTTCCTT. Residues: CSAEGTGRSTEAFL.

This clonotype was counted between two and nine times. V usage is TRBV15 and J usage is TRBJ2-3; 9 bases match TRBD2. The CDR3 runs 19 residues. Germline V lookup: CDR1 LNHNV, CDR2 YYDKDF (reference sequence). The ends lost 4 bases at V and 0 bases at J; junction bases unmatched: 14. The CDR3 region has the DNA TGTGCCACCAGCACTCGTGAAATTTCTAGCGGGAAGAGCACAGATACGCAGTATTTT. It specifies CATSTREISSGKSTDTQYF. The whole variable domain, filled in from reference TRBV15 and TRBJ2-3, reads DAMVIQNPRYQVTQFGKPVTLSCSQTLNHNVMYWYQQKSSQAPKLLFHYYDKDFNNEADTPDNFQSRRPNTSFCFLDIRSPGLGDTAMYLCATSTREISSGKSTDTQYFGPGTRLTVL.

This clonotype was observed at least ten times. This chain joins TRBV7-2 and TRBJ2-7; D uncertain. This CDR3 spans 14 amino acids. From germline, CDR1 is SGHTA and CDR2 FQGNSA. V was shortened by 3 bases and J by 6 bases, with 15 bases between the two germline ends. The CDR3 reads CASSFGADHSEQYF. CDR3 nucleotide sequence: TGTGCCAGCAGCTTTGGTGCGGACCATAGCGAGCAGTACTTC. The whole variable domain, remainder taken from reference TRBV7-2 and TRBJ2-7, is GAGVSQSPSNKVTEKGKDVELRCDPISGHTALYWYRQSLGQGLEFLIYFQGNSAPDKSGLPSDRFSAERTGGSVSTLTIQRTQQEDSAVYLCASSFGADHSEQYFGPGTRLTVT.